The sample holds a few counts of the clone carrying this T cell receptor (beta chain). The V end lost 3 bases, the J end lost 2 bases, and 23 bases lay between the germline ends. Germline V gene data show CDR1 as SQVTM and CDR2 as ANQGSEA. The length of the CDR3 is 18 residues. The sample is drawn from a study of T cell repertoires in cytomegalovirus infection. TCRdb independently ran MiXCR on the reads; one entry per CDR3 protein. Of 740,000 or so distinct CDR3 sequences in the sample, about a third are singletons; the top ten hold about 2.8%. Material: PBMCs. The source is a human donor in good health (CMV status not recorded). Some clones in this sample may be carry-over from other donors' samples. The V call is TRBV29-1, the J call TRBJ1-3, with D possibly being TRBD1 (5 bases). The CDR3 DNA is TGCAGCGTTGACGGGGGTATCGAGGGAGTAGGGCCTGGAAACACCATATATTTT. The encoded protein is CSVDGGIEGVGPGNTIYF.